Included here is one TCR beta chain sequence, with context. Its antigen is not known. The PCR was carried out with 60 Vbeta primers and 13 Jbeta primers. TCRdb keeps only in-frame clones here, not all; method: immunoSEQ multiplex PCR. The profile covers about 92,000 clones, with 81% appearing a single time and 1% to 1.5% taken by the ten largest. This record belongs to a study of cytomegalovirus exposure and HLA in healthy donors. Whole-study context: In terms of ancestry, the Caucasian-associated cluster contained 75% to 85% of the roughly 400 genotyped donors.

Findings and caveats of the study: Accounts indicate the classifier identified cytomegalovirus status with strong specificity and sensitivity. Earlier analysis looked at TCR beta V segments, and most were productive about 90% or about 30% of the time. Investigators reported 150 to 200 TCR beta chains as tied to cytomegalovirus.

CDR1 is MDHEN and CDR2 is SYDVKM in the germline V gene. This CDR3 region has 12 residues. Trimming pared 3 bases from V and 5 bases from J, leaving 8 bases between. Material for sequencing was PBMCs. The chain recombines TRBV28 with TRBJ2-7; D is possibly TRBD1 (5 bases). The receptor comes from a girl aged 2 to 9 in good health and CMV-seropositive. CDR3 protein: CASSFSGNEQYF. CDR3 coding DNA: TGTGCCAGCAGTTTTTCAGGGAACGAGCAGTACTTC.